The rows below give T cell receptor beta chains drawn from one sample of a study of cytotoxic CD8 clonotypes in ibrutinib-treated CLL. Sequencing used immunoSEQ multiplex PCR; TCRdb keeps in-frame clones, though not all of them. The sample holds tens of thousands of clones; roughly 50% are singletons and the top ten take 30% to 35%. The material sequenced was PBMCs, taken after 12 months of ibrutinib treatment. The receptors shown here come from a human donor with chronic lymphocytic leukemia. Both conserved end residues are part of each CDR3. Each record gives: V gene, clone size, CDR3 length, J gene, D gene, CDR3 DNA, CDR3 protein. The D gene is left open where the match is weak. Clone size, where shown, is once, few, many, or a class for clones that have expanded.

v_call: TRBV7-8; clone_size: few; cdr3_length: 12; j_call: TRBJ1-1; d_call: NA; cdr3_nt: TGTGCCAGCAGCTTTTCGAACACTGAAGCTTTCTTT; cdr3_aa: CASSFSNTEAFF
v_call: TRBV5-1; clone_size: few; cdr3_length: 12; j_call: TRBJ2-2; d_call: NA; cdr3_nt: TGCGCCACCTCTATGAACACCGGGGAGCTGTTTTTT; cdr3_aa: CATSMNTGELFF
v_call: TRBV2; clone_size: few; cdr3_length: 13; j_call: TRBJ1-1; d_call: NA; cdr3_nt: TGTGCCAGCACTCCGACACCGAACACTGAAGCTTTCTTT; cdr3_aa: CASTPTPNTEAFF
v_call: TRBV7-3; clone_size: few; cdr3_length: 13; j_call: TRBJ1-5; d_call: NA; cdr3_nt: TGTGCCAGCAGCCCCGCCCTCAATCAGCCCCAGCATTTT; cdr3_aa: CASSPALNQPQHF
v_call: TRBV5-4; clone_size: NA; cdr3_length: 14; j_call: TRBJ2-7; d_call: NA; cdr3_nt: TGTGCCAGCAGCTTGGTGGTGTCAATCTACGAGCAGTACTTC; cdr3_aa: CASSLVVSIYEQYF
v_call: TRBV7-9; clone_size: NA; cdr3_length: 15; j_call: TRBJ2-3; d_call: TRBD2; cdr3_nt: TGTGCCAGCAGCAGAGCGGGGCAGGTCACAGATACGCAGTATTTT; cdr3_aa: CASSRAGQVTDTQYF
v_call: TRBV9; clone_size: NA; cdr3_length: 16; j_call: TRBJ2-1; d_call: TRBD2; cdr3_nt: TGTGCCAGCAGCGTCATTAGCGGGGCCCCTTACAATGAGCAGTTCTTC; cdr3_aa: CASSVISGAPYNEQFF
v_call: TRBV29-1; clone_size: NA; cdr3_length: 15; j_call: TRBJ1-3; d_call: NA; cdr3_nt: TGCAGCGTTGAGAAGGGGGGGTCAGGAGGAAACACCATATATTTT; cdr3_aa: CSVEKGGSGGNTIYF
v_call: TRBV6-1; clone_size: NA; cdr3_length: 15; j_call: TRBJ2-7; d_call: NA; cdr3_nt: TGTGCCAGCAGTGAAGCTGGGGGCATGGCCTACGAGCAGTACTTC; cdr3_aa: CASSEAGGMAYEQYF
v_call: TRBV28; clone_size: NA; cdr3_length: 16; j_call: TRBJ2-3; d_call: TRBD2; cdr3_nt: TGTGCCAGCAGTATCCGGACTAGCGGGTACCAAGATACGCAGTATTTT; cdr3_aa: CASSIRTSGYQDTQYF
v_call: TRBV7-2; clone_size: few; cdr3_length: 16; j_call: TRBJ2-7; d_call: TRBD1; cdr3_nt: TGTGCCAGCAGCTTTTCACCGGGACAGGGGGCTTACGAGCAGTACTTC; cdr3_aa: CASSFSPGQGAYEQYF
v_call: TRBV4-1; clone_size: NA; cdr3_length: 16; j_call: TRBJ1-2; d_call: NA; cdr3_nt: TGCGCCAGCAGCCAAGCCGGCCTAAAGGCAGACTATGGCTACACCTTC; cdr3_aa: CASSQAGLKADYGYTF
v_call: TRBV25-1; clone_size: NA; cdr3_length: 14; j_call: TRBJ1-5; d_call: NA; cdr3_nt: TGTGCCAGCAGTGAAGGGGAATCATATCAGCCCCAGCATTTT; cdr3_aa: CASSEGESYQPQHF
v_call: TRBV4-1; clone_size: NA; cdr3_length: 16; j_call: TRBJ1-5; d_call: NA; cdr3_nt: TGCGCCAGCAGCCAAGACATGGGTCGCGCGAATCAGCCCCAGCATTTT; cdr3_aa: CASSQDMGRANQPQHF
v_call: TRBV30; clone_size: NA; cdr3_length: 13; j_call: TRBJ2-4; d_call: NA; cdr3_nt: TGTGCCTTGGAAATCTCAGCCAAAAACATTCAGTACTTC; cdr3_aa: CALEISAKNIQYF
v_call: TRBV9; clone_size: NA; cdr3_length: 16; j_call: TRBJ2-5; d_call: TRBD1; cdr3_nt: TGTGCCAGCAGCTTTCGGACAGGGGGCTTGGTAGAGACCCAGTACTTC; cdr3_aa: CASSFRTGGLVETQYF
v_call: TRBV2; clone_size: NA; cdr3_length: 15; j_call: TRBJ1-1; d_call: NA; cdr3_nt: TGTGCCAGCAGACCTGCGGGCACTGCGAACACTGAAGCTTTCTTT; cdr3_aa: CASRPAGTANTEAFF
v_call: TRBV18; clone_size: NA; cdr3_length: 14; j_call: TRBJ2-7; d_call: NA; cdr3_nt: TGTGCCAGCTCACCTTCGGATGCACCCTACGAGCAGTACTTC; cdr3_aa: CASSPSDAPYEQYF
v_call: TRBV2; clone_size: NA; cdr3_length: 14; j_call: TRBJ2-2; d_call: TRBD1; cdr3_nt: TGTGCCAGCACCGGGACAGGGGTCACCGGGGAGCTGTTTTTT; cdr3_aa: CASTGTGVTGELFF
v_call: TRBV11-3; clone_size: few; cdr3_length: 14; j_call: TRBJ1-1; d_call: NA; cdr3_nt: TGTGCCAGCAGCTTAAGGGGACGGAGCACTGAAGCTTTCTTT; cdr3_aa: CASSLRGRSTEAFF
v_call: TRBV30; clone_size: few; cdr3_length: 14; j_call: TRBJ1-2; d_call: NA; cdr3_nt: TGTGCCTGGAGTGTCTCCGACACCGGGGGTGGCTACACCTTC; cdr3_aa: CAWSVSDTGGGYTF
v_call: TRBV6-1; clone_size: NA; cdr3_length: 16; j_call: TRBJ1-1; d_call: TRBD1; cdr3_nt: TGTGCCAGCAGTGAAGTTATCAACAGGGGGAACACTGAAGCTTTCTTT; cdr3_aa: CASSEVINRGNTEAFF
v_call: TRBV6-5; clone_size: NA; cdr3_length: 13; j_call: TRBJ2-7; d_call: NA; cdr3_nt: TGTGCCAGCAGTTGGAGTTACTCCTACGAGCAGTACTTC; cdr3_aa: CASSWSYSYEQYF
v_call: TRBV28; clone_size: few; cdr3_length: 15; j_call: TRBJ2-6; d_call: NA; cdr3_nt: TGTGCCAGCAGTTCTCAGGGGACCGGGGCCAACGTCCTGACTTTC; cdr3_aa: CASSSQGTGANVLTF
v_call: TRBV19; clone_size: NA; cdr3_length: 13; j_call: TRBJ1-1; d_call: NA; cdr3_nt: TGTGCCAGTAGTATATCATCGAGCACTGAAGCTTTCTTT; cdr3_aa: CASSISSSTEAFF
v_call: TRBV6-1; clone_size: NA; cdr3_length: 16; j_call: TRBJ2-5; d_call: NA; cdr3_nt: TGTGCCAGCAGTGACCATCTATGGAGGCGAAAAGAGACCCAGTACTTC; cdr3_aa: CASSDHLWRRKETQYF